This entry is about one TCR beta chain. Antigen specificity is unknown. This entry comes from a study of CD4 T cells in relation to SARS-CoV-2 and coronaviruses. As for the study in general: Crossreactive spike epitopes shared across donors were mapped to their HLA restriction.

Clones were sequenced by immunoSEQ multiplex PCR, and TCRdb holds only the in-frame ones, with some missing. The repertoire holds approximately 24,000 clones, with around 74% as singletons. The V and J ends lost 6 bases and 6 bases respectively, with 9 bases between them. There are 12 residues in the CDR3. The germline V gene encodes CDR1 SNHLY and CDR2 FYNNEI. Before the COVID-19 pandemic, during about 2010-2018, CD4+ T cells were taken from unexposed donors. CD4+ T cells were isolated from the cells after about ten days of culture. Cells permitting, SARS-CoV-2 S/N and four cold-coronavirus spikes were tested on unexposed-donor CD4+ T cells. Some 1.9 million PBMCs per well were cultured with approximately 10 IU/ml IL-2.

The chain has TRBV2 and TRBJ1-5; maybe TRBD1 (5 bases). Input material: CD4+ T cells from PBMCs, cultured in vitro. This TCR came from a human donor in good health. CDR3 sequence reads: CASRTGGQPQHF. For the CDR3, the DNA is TGTGCCAGCAGGACGGGGGGTCAGCCCCAGCATTTT.